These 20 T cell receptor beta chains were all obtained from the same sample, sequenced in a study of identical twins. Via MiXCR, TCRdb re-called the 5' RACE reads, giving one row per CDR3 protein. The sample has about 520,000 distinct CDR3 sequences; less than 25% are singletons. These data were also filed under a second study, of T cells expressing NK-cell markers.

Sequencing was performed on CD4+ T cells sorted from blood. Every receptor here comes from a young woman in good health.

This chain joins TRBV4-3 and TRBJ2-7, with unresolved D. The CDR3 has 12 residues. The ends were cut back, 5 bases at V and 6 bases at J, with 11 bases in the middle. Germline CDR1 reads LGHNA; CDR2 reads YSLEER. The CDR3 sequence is CASSARTVEQYF. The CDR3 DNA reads TGCGCCAGCAGCGCCCGAACCGTCGAGCAGTACTTC.

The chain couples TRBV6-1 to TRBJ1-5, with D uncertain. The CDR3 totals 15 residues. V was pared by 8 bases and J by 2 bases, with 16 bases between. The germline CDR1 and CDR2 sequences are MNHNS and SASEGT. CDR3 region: CASRRGSVGNQPQHF. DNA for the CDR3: TGTGCCAGCCGGAGAGGGTCAGTTGGCAATCAGCCCCAGCATTTT.

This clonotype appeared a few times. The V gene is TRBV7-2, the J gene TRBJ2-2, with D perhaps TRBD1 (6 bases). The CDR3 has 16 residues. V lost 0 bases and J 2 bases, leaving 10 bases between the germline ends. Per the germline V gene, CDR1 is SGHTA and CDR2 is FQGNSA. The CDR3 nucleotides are TGTGCCAGCAGCTTAGCGCCAGGGGCAAACACCGGGGAGCTGTTTTTT. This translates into CASSLAPGANTGELFF.

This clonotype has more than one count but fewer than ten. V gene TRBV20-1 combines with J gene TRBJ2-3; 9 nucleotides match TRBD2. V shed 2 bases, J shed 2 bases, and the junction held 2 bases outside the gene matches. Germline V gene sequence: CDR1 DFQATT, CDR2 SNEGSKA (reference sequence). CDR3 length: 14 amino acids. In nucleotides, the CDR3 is TGCAGTGCTAGACTAGCGGGGACCACAGATACGCAGTATTTT. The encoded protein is CSARLAGTTDTQYF.

CDR3 nucleotides: TGCAGTGCTAGAGAGGCGGGAGAGGGCGAGCAGTACTTC. It codes for CSAREAGEGEQYF. The chain joins TRBV20-1 to TRBJ2-7; 7 positions match TRBD2. The V gene's germline CDR1 is DFQATT and CDR2 SNEGSKA (reference sequence). The CDR3 length is 13 residues. V was clipped by 0 bases and J by 6 bases; unmatched bases: 5.

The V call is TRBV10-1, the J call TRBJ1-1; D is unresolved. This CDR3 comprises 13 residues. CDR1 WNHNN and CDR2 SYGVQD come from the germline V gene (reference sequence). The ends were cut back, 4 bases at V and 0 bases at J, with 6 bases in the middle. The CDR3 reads CASSVQMNTEAFF. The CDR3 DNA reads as TGCGCCAGCAGTGTCCAGATGAACACTGAAGCTTTCTTT.

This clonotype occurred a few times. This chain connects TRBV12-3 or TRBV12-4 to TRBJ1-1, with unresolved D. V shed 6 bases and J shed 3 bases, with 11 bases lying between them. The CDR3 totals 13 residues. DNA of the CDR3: TGTGCCAGCAGAAGACGGGAGCACACTGAAGCTTTCTTT. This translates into CASRRREHTEAFF.

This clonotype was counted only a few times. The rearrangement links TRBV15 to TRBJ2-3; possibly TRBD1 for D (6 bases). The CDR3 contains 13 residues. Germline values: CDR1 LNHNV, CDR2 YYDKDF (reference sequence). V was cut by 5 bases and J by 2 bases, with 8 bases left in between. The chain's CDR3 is CATSSGDTDTQYF. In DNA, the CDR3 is TGTGCCACCAGCTCAGGGGACACAGATACGCAGTATTTT.

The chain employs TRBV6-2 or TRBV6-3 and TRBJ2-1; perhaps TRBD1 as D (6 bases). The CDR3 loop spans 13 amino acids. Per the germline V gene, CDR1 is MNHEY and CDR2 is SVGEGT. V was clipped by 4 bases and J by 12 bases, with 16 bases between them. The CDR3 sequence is CASSFPNRVGQFF. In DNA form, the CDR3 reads TGTGCCAGCAGTTTCCCTAACAGGGTAGGGCAGTTCTTC.

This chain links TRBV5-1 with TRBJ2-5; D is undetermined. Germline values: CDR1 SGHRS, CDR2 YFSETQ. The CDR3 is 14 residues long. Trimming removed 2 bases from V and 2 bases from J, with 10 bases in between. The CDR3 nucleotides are TGCGCCAGCAGCTTCCTGGCGCAGCAAGAGACCCAGTACTTC. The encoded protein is CASSFLAQQETQYF.

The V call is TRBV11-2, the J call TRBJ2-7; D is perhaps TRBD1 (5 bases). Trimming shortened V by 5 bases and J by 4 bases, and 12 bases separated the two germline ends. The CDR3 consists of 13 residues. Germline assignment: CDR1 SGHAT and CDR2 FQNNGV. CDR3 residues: CASSRQSQYEQYF. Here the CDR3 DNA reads TGTGCCAGCAGCCGACAGTCGCAGTACGAGCAGTACTTC.

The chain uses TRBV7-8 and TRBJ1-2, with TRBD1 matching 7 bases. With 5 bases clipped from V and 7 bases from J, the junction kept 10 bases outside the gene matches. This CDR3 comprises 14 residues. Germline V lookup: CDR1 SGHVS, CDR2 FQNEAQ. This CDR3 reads CASSPATGSGGYTF. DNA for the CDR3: TGTGCCAGCAGCCCTGCGACAGGGAGTGGTGGCTACACCTTC.

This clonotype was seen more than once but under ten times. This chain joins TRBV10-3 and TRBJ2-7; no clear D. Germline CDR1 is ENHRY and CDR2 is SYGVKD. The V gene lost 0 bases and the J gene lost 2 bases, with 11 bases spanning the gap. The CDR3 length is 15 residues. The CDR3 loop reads CAISESALNTYEQYF. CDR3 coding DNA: TGTGCCATCAGTGAGTCGGCACTTAACACCTACGAGCAGTACTTC.

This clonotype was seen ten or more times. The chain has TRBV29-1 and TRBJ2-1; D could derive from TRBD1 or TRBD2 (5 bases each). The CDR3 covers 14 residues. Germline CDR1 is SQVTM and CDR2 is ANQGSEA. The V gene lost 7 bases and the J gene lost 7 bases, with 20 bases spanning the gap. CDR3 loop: CSAERGTGTNEQFF. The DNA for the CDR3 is TGCAGCGCCGAACGGGGAACAGGAACGAATGAGCAGTTCTTC.

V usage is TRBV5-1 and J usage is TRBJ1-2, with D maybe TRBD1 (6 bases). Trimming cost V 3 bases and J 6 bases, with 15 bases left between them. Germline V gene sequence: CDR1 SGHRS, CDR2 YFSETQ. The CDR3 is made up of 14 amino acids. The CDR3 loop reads CASSSGGREDGYTF. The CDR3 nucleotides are TGCGCCAGCAGCTCGGGGGGCAGGGAAGATGGCTACACCTTC.

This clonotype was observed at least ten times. CDR3 amino acids: CASTETGELFF. CDR3 DNA: TGTGCCAGCACCGAGACCGGGGAGCTGTTTTTT. The rearrangement uses TRBV6-6 and TRBJ2-2, with D uncertain. The V gene's germline CDR1 is MNHNY and CDR2 SVGAGI (reference sequence). The V end lost 7 bases, the J end lost 5 bases, and 5 bases lay between the germline ends. The CDR3 is 11 residues long.

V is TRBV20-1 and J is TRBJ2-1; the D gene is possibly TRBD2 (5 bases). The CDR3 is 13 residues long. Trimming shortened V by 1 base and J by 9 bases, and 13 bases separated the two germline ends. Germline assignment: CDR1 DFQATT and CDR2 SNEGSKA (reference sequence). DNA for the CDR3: TGCAGTGCTAGAGTCCGGGGTATGGGTGAGCAGTTCTTC. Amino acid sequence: CSARVRGMGEQFF.

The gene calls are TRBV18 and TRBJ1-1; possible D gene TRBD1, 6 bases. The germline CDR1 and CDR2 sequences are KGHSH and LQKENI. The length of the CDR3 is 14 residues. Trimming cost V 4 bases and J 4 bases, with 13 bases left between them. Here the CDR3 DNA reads TGTGCCAGCTCACTACACAGGGACGGCACTGAAGCTTTCTTT. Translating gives CASSLHRDGTEAFF.

The CDR3 reads CASRLDTTSTDTQYF. The CDR3 DNA reads as TGTGCCAGCAGGCTAGACACAACTAGCACAGATACGCAGTATTTT. V usage is TRBV12-3 or TRBV12-4 and J usage is TRBJ2-3; D remains ambiguous. The CDR3 covers 15 residues. V was clipped by 6 bases and J by 0 bases, with 13 bases between them.

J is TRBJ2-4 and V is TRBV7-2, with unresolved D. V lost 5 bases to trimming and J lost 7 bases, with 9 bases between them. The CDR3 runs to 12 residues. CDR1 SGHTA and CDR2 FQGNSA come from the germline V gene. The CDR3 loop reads CASSEFGNIQYF. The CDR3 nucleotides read TGTGCCAGCAGCGAGTTTGGGAACATTCAGTACTTC.